These T cell receptor beta chains were read from a single sample in a study of CD8+CD57+ T cells in acquired aplastic anemia. TCRdb processed the reads anew with MiXCR; each CDR3 protein has one entry. The sample has roughly 160,000 distinct CDR3 sequences, roughly 43% seen once. Sequencing was carried out using sorted CD4+, CD8+, or CD8+CD57+ T cells (not recorded which) from PBMCs. The receptor set was obtained from a human donor with aplastic anemia. Each CDR3 is given with its conserved first and last residue. A D gene is named only where the DNA matches it firmly.

J gene: TRBJ1-6; CDR3 length: 14; D gene: NA; V gene: TRBV6-1; CDR3 protein: CASSMSSYNSPLHF
J gene: TRBJ1-6; CDR3 length: 13; D gene: TRBD1; V gene: TRBV19; CDR3 protein: CAGSLQGYSPLHF
J gene: TRBJ2-7; CDR3 length: 13; D gene: NA; V gene: TRBV15; CDR3 protein: CATSRDRVDEQYF
J gene: TRBJ1-4; CDR3 length: 15; D gene: TRBD1; V gene: TRBV2; CDR3 protein: CASSGTGGMGEKLFF
J gene: TRBJ2-5; CDR3 length: 19; D gene: TRBD1; V gene: TRBV6-2/TRBV6-3; CDR3 protein: CASSSMTPSGTGSGETQYF
J gene: TRBJ2-3; CDR3 length: 15; D gene: NA; V gene: TRBV6-1; CDR3 protein: CASSPALLSTDTQYF
J gene: TRBJ1-2; CDR3 length: 16; D gene: TRBD1; V gene: TRBV11-1; CDR3 protein: CASSLGSPGQNYGYTF
J gene: TRBJ2-1; CDR3 length: 17; D gene: NA; V gene: TRBV7-3; CDR3 protein: CASSLIIAAGSYNEQFF
J gene: TRBJ1-6; CDR3 length: 14; D gene: NA; V gene: TRBV3-1; CDR3 protein: CASSQEGGRSPLHF
J gene: TRBJ1-2; CDR3 length: 15; D gene: NA; V gene: TRBV19; CDR3 protein: CASSMRGDHLNGYTF
J gene: TRBJ2-7; CDR3 length: 14; D gene: NA; V gene: TRBV5-6; CDR3 protein: CASSLDPGSYEQYF
J gene: TRBJ2-2; CDR3 length: 17; D gene: TRBD2; V gene: TRBV24-1; CDR3 protein: CATSDSLAGGRTGELFF
J gene: TRBJ2-7; CDR3 length: 13; D gene: TRBD1; V gene: TRBV9; CDR3 protein: CASSVVGGDEQYF
J gene: TRBJ2-3; CDR3 length: 16; D gene: NA; V gene: TRBV5-1; CDR3 protein: CASSSSPGAQQDTQYF
J gene: TRBJ2-4; CDR3 length: 16; D gene: TRBD1; V gene: TRBV4-3; CDR3 protein: CASSQKETRGINIQYF
J gene: TRBJ2-7; CDR3 length: 15; D gene: NA; V gene: TRBV9; CDR3 protein: CASSGSLTSTYEQYF
J gene: TRBJ2-5; CDR3 length: 18; D gene: TRBD2; V gene: TRBV7-3; CDR3 protein: CASSLTGLASGSGETQYF
J gene: TRBJ2-7; CDR3 length: 16; D gene: NA; V gene: TRBV6-1; CDR3 protein: CASSLIGGRVAYEQYF
J gene: TRBJ1-1; CDR3 length: 13; D gene: TRBD1; V gene: TRBV10-3; CDR3 protein: CATGQGAKTEAFF
J gene: TRBJ2-6; CDR3 length: 16; D gene: NA; V gene: TRBV19; CDR3 protein: CASSRDSNSGANVLTF
J gene: TRBJ2-3; CDR3 length: 14; D gene: TRBD2; V gene: TRBV10-3; CDR3 protein: CAITASGGYNEQYF
J gene: TRBJ1-5; CDR3 length: 15; D gene: TRBD1; V gene: TRBV19; CDR3 protein: CASTGQGSGNQPQHF
J gene: TRBJ1-1; CDR3 length: 12; D gene: NA; V gene: TRBV19; CDR3 protein: CASANTGFHAFF
J gene: TRBJ1-4; CDR3 length: 15; D gene: TRBD1; V gene: TRBV5-1; CDR3 protein: CASSLGDRANEKLFF
J gene: TRBJ2-7; CDR3 length: 17; D gene: TRBD1; V gene: TRBV7-8; CDR3 protein: CASSQYHRTGLSYEQYF
J gene: TRBJ2-7; CDR3 length: 16; D gene: TRBD1; V gene: TRBV9; CDR3 protein: CASSVEKQGARYEQYF
J gene: TRBJ2-3; CDR3 length: 17; D gene: TRBD2; V gene: TRBV9; CDR3 protein: CASSVLPGTSVPDTQYF
J gene: TRBJ1-2; CDR3 length: 15; D gene: TRBD1; V gene: TRBV10-2; CDR3 protein: CASSEGRGHLYGYTF
J gene: TRBJ2-2; CDR3 length: 15; D gene: NA; V gene: TRBV5-1; CDR3 protein: CASSLLTGRTGELFF
J gene: TRBJ1-1; CDR3 length: 13; D gene: NA; V gene: TRBV7-9; CDR3 protein: CASSLAQGRGAFF
J gene: TRBJ2-3; CDR3 length: 17; D gene: TRBD2; V gene: TRBV10-3; CDR3 protein: CAISVGTSGVSTDTQYF
J gene: TRBJ2-5; CDR3 length: 14; D gene: NA; V gene: TRBV12-3/TRBV12-4; CDR3 protein: CASSPQDVQETQYF
J gene: TRBJ1-2; CDR3 length: 14; D gene: NA; V gene: TRBV6-1; CDR3 protein: CATGLYRQDYGYTF
J gene: TRBJ2-1; CDR3 length: 17; D gene: TRBD2; V gene: TRBV14; CDR3 protein: CASSPRPGLAGDNEQFF